This record concerns one TCR beta chain sequence. As handled by the study authors: The assay estimated nucleated cells by amplifying reference gene primers. Clones were sequenced by immunoSEQ multiplex PCR, and TCRdb holds only the in-frame ones, with some missing. V, J and clone size are those of that table, while D and trimming were read from the DNA. The data contain 350,000 to 550,000 clones, about 85% of them singletons. The data originate from a study of blood T cell repertoires in COVID-19. Study background: COVID-19 samples collected from the United States, Italy and Spain covered acute and convalescent phases.

V lost 6 bases and J lost 3, with 17 bases in between. The CDR3 contains 15 residues. Per germline, CDR1 KGHSH and CDR2 LQKENI. This clonotype was obtained from a woman under 30 with acute COVID-19. This chain links TRBV18 with TRBJ1-1; D is unresolved. Sample: PBMCs or T cells enriched from blood (not recorded which). The CDR3 coding sequence is TGTGCCAGCTCGGTCGGGAGGCTGGGAGACACTGAAGCTTTCTTT. Translated: CASSVGRLGDTEAFF.